The entry below gives a single TCR beta chain sequence along with its context. TCRbeta library construction was performed incorporating unique molecular identifiers. TCRdb redid the calling of the PCR reads with MiXCR, one entry per CDR3 protein. The sample yields 450,000 to 600,000 distinct CDR3 sequences, 32% seen once. The sample comes from a study of T-cell reconstitution after alpha-beta-depleted transplantation in children. Germline CDR1 is MNHEY and CDR2 is SMNVEV (reference sequence). V lost 4 bases, J lost 4 bases, and 15 bases stayed unmatched. The CDR3 length is 18 residues. The source material was PBMCs from the stem cell graft donor, sampled from the stem cell graft. The rearrangement uses TRBV27 and TRBJ2-3; 9 nucleotides match TRBD2. This sequence was found in a human donor who donated a stem cell graft to a child with aplastic anemia. The DNA for the CDR3 is TGTGCCAGCAGTTCTACAGCGGGAGGTCCAATCGCCCCAGATACGCAGTATTTT. Protein sequence: CASSSTAGGPIAPDTQYF.